The 28 T cell receptor beta chains listed next were all sequenced from one sample in a study of cytomegalovirus exposure and HLA in healthy donors. Assay used: immunoSEQ multiplex PCR; TCRdb lists only in-frame clones, some missing. The table lists roughly 65,000 clones, 90% to 95% of them singletons. Sequenced: PBMCs. The receptors derive from a man aged 18 to 30 in good health and CMV-seropositive.

V gene TRBV2 combines with J gene TRBJ2-1; perhaps TRBD2 as D (5 bases). The CDR3 consists of 11 residues. Germline loops: CDR1 SNHLY, CDR2 FYNNEI. Trimming took off 10 bases at V and 4 bases at J, with 8 bases between the two ends. As DNA, the CDR3 is TGTGCCACCGGGGAATACAATGAGCAGTTCTTC. This codes for CATGEYNEQFF.

The chain is built from TRBV7-2 and TRBJ2-3; D is unclear. Germline V CDR1 and CDR2: SGHTA, FQGNSA. The CDR3 has 12 residues. The germline V and J ends were trimmed by 5 bases and 6 bases, with 9 bases remaining between them. The CDR3 DNA follows: TGTGCCAGCAGCCCCACCGGGGATACGCAGTATTTT. This sequence encodes CASSPTGDTQYF.

The chain has TRBV11-3 and TRBJ2-1; 8 nucleotides agree with TRBD2. V was pared by 1 base and J by 4 bases, with 3 bases of the junction left unmatched. CDR1 is SGHNT, CDR2 YENEEA, per germline. This CDR3 region has 15 residues. CDR3 coding DNA: TGTGCCAGCAGCTTAGTAACTAGCGGTTACAATGAGCAGTTCTTC. It encodes CASSLVTSGYNEQFF.

The chain has TRBV5-1 and TRBJ2-7, with 8 bases that match TRBD2. Germline assignment: CDR1 SGHRS and CDR2 YFSETQ. This CDR3 is 12 amino acids long. V shed 2 bases and J 5 bases; nucleotides not matched to a gene: 0. CDR3 residues: CASSLLADEQYF. CDR3 sequence (DNA): TGCGCCAGCAGCTTACTAGCGGACGAGCAGTACTTC.

This chain connects TRBV30 to TRBJ2-5; maybe TRBD2 (5 bases). This CDR3 is built from 13 residues. V was shortened by 3 bases and J by 0 bases, with 8 bases between the two germline ends. Germline V lookup: CDR1 GTSNPN, CDR2 SVGIG (reference sequence). Here the CDR3 DNA reads TGTGCCTGGAGCCCGGGGTACCAAGAGACCCAGTACTTC. The encoded protein is CAWSPGYQETQYF.

This clone was observed once. The chain uses TRBV27 and TRBJ2-5; tentative D call: TRBD2 (5 bases). There are 14 residues in the CDR3. Trimming cost V 6 bases and J 5 bases, with 16 bases left between them. CDR1 is MNHEY and CDR2 is SMNVEV in the germline V gene (reference sequence). CDR3 in amino acids: CASRPFPWEETQYF. As DNA, the CDR3 is TGTGCCAGCAGACCTTTCCCGTGGGAGGAGACCCAGTACTTC.

This clone has only a few counts. The rearrangement links TRBV5-1 to TRBJ2-7; a possible D gene is TRBD2 (6 bases). The length of the CDR3 is 15 residues. The germline V and J ends were trimmed by 4 bases and 1 base, with 15 bases remaining between them. Germline V CDR1 and CDR2: SGHRS, YFSETQ. The CDR3: CASSPGIAESYEQYF. CDR3 nucleotides: TGCGCCAGCAGCCCTGGGATAGCGGAATCCTACGAGCAGTACTTC.

This chain uses TRBV28 with TRBJ2-7; 8 bases are shared with TRBD2. The CDR3 covers 14 residues. Trimming took 1 base from V and 2 from J; bases not matched to a gene: 1. CDR1 and CDR2 from the germline V gene are MDHEN and SYDVKM. The CDR3 loop reads CASSLFSGTYEQYF. The CDR3 DNA sequence: TGTGCCAGCAGTTTATTTAGCGGGACCTACGAGCAGTACTTC.

The CDR3, as DNA: TGCGCCAGCAGCCCTGCGGGTCAGCCCCAGCATTTT. Translating it yields CASSPAGQPQHF. The chain couples TRBV5-1 to TRBJ1-5, with D unclear. This CDR3 is built from 12 residues. V was clipped by 4 bases and J by 6 bases, with 8 bases between them. From germline, CDR1 is SGHRS and CDR2 YFSETQ.

The V call is TRBV11-3, the J call TRBJ2-5; D possibly corresponds to TRBD2 (6 bases). Trimming took 4 bases from V and 5 from J, leaving 20 bases between them. The CDR3 is made up of 16 amino acids. Per germline, CDR1 SGHNT and CDR2 YENEEA. CDR3 nucleotides: TGTGCCAGCAGCTCCGCGGGAATGGGGGGTAGGGAGACCCAGTACTTC. Its protein product is CASSSAGMGGRETQYF.

The chain has TRBV11-1 and TRBJ2-3, with D possibly matching TRBD2 (6 bases). V gave up 4 bases and J gave up 4 bases, with 6 bases separating them. Germline V lookup: CDR1 SGHAT, CDR2 FQDESV (reference sequence). This CDR3 contains 12 residues. DNA for the CDR3: TGTGCCAGCAGCTGGGAGGCAGATACGCAGTATTTT. Protein sequence: CASSWEADTQYF. The full variable domain, its missing parts supplied by reference TRBV11-1 and TRBJ2-3, is EAEVAQSPRYKITEKSQAVAFWCDPISGHATLYWYRQILGQGPELLVQFQDESVVDDSQLPKDRFSAERLKGVDSTLKIQPAELGDSAMYLCASSWEADTQYFGPGTRLTVL.

The chain links TRBV18 to TRBJ1-5; 9 bases fit TRBD1. Germline V lookup: CDR1 KGHSH, CDR2 LQKENI. This CDR3 comprises 13 residues. V was pared by 5 bases and J by 7 bases, with 3 bases of the junction left unmatched. The DNA of the CDR3 is TGTGCCAGCTCAGTACAGGGGGCACAGCCCCAGCATTTT. It specifies CASSVQGAQPQHF.

This chain joins TRBV5-1 and TRBJ2-5, with TRBD1 matching over 8 bases. J lost 0 bases, V lost 4 bases, and 11 bases had no gene match. Germline CDR1 reads SGHRS; CDR2 reads YFSETQ. The CDR3 has 17 amino acids. CDR3 amino acids: CASSKFGQGNNQETQYF. The CDR3 DNA reads as TGCGCCAGCAGCAAATTCGGACAGGGAAATAACCAAGAGACCCAGTACTTC.

The V call is TRBV7-8, the J call TRBJ2-5; TRBD1 agrees at 7 bases. CDR1 is SGHVS and CDR2 is FQNEAQ in the germline V gene. The junction had 8 bases not matched to a gene; V was cut back by 6 bases and J by 4 bases. The CDR3 has 14 residues. This CDR3 reads CASSLRAGGETQYF. Here the CDR3 DNA reads TGTGCCAGCAGTCTCCGGGCAGGGGGAGAGACCCAGTACTTC.

V and J are TRBV6-4 and TRBJ2-1; 8 bases match TRBD2. Per the germline V gene, CDR1 is MRHNA and CDR2 is SNTAGT. Trimming cost V 6 bases and J 0 bases; bases outside gene matches: 4. This CDR3 has 15 residues. The chain's CDR3 is CASSTGTSSYNEQFF. Here the CDR3 DNA reads TGTGCCAGCAGCACCGGGACTAGCTCCTACAATGAGCAGTTCTTC.

This chain uses TRBV7-2 with TRBJ2-7, with a weak D call TRBD2 (6 bases). Germline lookup yields CDR1 SGHTA and CDR2 FQGNSA. CDR3 length: 12 amino acids. V was pared by 5 bases and J by 6 bases, with 11 bases between. CDR3 bases: TGTGCCAGCAGCCCTAGCGATGGCGAGCAGTACTTC. Amino acid sequence: CASSPSDGEQYF. The whole variable domain, remainder taken from reference TRBV7-2 and TRBJ2-7, is GAGVSQSPSNKVTEKGKDVELRCDPISGHTALYWYRQSLGQGLEFLIYFQGNSAPDKSGLPSDRFSAERTGGSVSTLTIQRTQQEDSAVYLCASSPSDGEQYFGPGTRLTVT.

This chain joins TRBV18 and TRBJ2-7; 10 nucleotides match TRBD1. Germline V gives CDR1 KGHSH, CDR2 LQKENI. V gave up 5 bases and J gave up 3 bases; unmatched junction bases: 7. The CDR3 contains 15 residues. CDR3 sequence reads: CASSASGTGVYEQYF. The CDR3 DNA reads as TGTGCCAGCTCAGCCTCCGGGACAGGGGTCTACGAGCAGTACTTC.

V and J are TRBV9 and TRBJ2-7, with 7 bases aligning to TRBD1. The V segment lost 0 bases and the J segment 6 bases; nucleotides outside the gene matches: 9. Germline CDR1 and CDR2: SGDLS and YYNGEE. The CDR3 has 15 residues. The CDR3, as DNA: TGTGCCAGCAGCGTAGACAGGGGAAGAGGGGGCGAGCAGTACTTC. Translation gives CASSVDRGRGGEQYF.

The chain joins TRBV6-1 to TRBJ2-3; 10 bases agree with TRBD2. The germline CDR1 and CDR2 sequences are MNHNS and SASEGT. The CDR3 has 16 residues. Germline trimming cut 4 bases from V and 4 bases from J; bases unmatched to any gene: 8. The CDR3 DNA reads TGTGCCAGCAGTGGCCTAGCGGGAGTCGGCTCAGATACGCAGTATTTT. Amino acid sequence: CASSGLAGVGSDTQYF.

This sequence joins TRBV25-1 and TRBJ1-5, with D maybe TRBD1 (5 bases). In germline, CDR1 is MGHDK, CDR2 SYGVNS. The CDR3 is 14 residues long. V lost 6 bases and J 5 bases, leaving 14 bases between the germline ends. CDR3 protein: CASSVTGVHQPQHF. The CDR3 DNA reads as TGTGCCAGCAGCGTGACGGGGGTCCATCAGCCCCAGCATTTT.

The rearrangement uses TRBV4-2 and TRBJ2-3; unclear D gene. The ends were cut back, 0 bases at V and 14 bases at J, with 18 bases in the middle. In germline, CDR1 is LGHNA, CDR2 YNFKEQ. The CDR3 consists of 14 residues. CDR3 sequence reads: CASSQDFASIFSYF. The CDR3 DNA reads as TGTGCCAGCAGCCAAGATTTTGCGAGCATTTTCTCGTATTTT.

V usage is TRBV6-5 and J usage is TRBJ1-2; D not resolved. The CDR3 totals 13 residues. CDR1 MNHEY and CDR2 SVGAGI come from the germline V gene. Trimming took 5 bases from V and 4 from J, leaving 11 bases between them. CDR3 DNA: TGTGCCAGCAGTGAGTACCCGGGCTATGGCTACACCTTC. Protein: CASSEYPGYGYTF.

The V call is TRBV7-3, the J call TRBJ2-5; 8 bases map to TRBD2. Looked up from germline, CDR1 is SGHTA and CDR2 is FQGTGA. The CDR3 totals 15 residues. Trimming took 5 bases from V and 4 from J; bases not matched to a gene: 9. Here the CDR3 reads CASSLPGGVIETQYF. In nucleotides, the CDR3 is TGTGCCAGCAGCCTCCCGGGGGGGGTAATAGAGACCCAGTACTTC.

The rearrangement joins TRBV27 to TRBJ2-7, with TRBD2 identical over 7 bases. The V gene end was trimmed by 2 bases and the J gene end by 3 bases; junction bases not matched to a gene: 7. Germline V CDR1 and CDR2: MNHEY, SMNVEV (reference sequence). CDR3 size: 15 residues. CDR3 protein: CASSLVSGGIYEQYF. The CDR3 coding sequence is TGTGCCAGCAGTTTAGTATCGGGAGGTATCTACGAGCAGTACTTC.

This clone was counted a single time. J is TRBJ2-5 and V is TRBV5-1; tentative D call: TRBD2 (6 bases). Trimming took off 5 bases at V and 5 bases at J, with 16 bases between the two ends. This CDR3 has 14 amino acids. Germline V gene data show CDR1 as SGHRS and CDR2 as YFSETQ. CDR3 DNA sequence: TGCGCCAGCAGAAAAATCCAGGGAGGCGAGACCCAGTACTTC. This encodes CASRKIQGGETQYF.

V usage is TRBV6-5 and J usage is TRBJ2-7; 8 nucleotides agree with TRBD1. The CDR3 is 13 residues long. The germline gives CDR1 MNHEY, CDR2 SVGAGI. Trimming cost V 4 bases and J 5 bases; bases outside gene matches: 4. CDR3 loop: CASSLDRVHEQYF. CDR3 bases: TGTGCCAGCAGTTTGGACAGGGTCCACGAGCAGTACTTC.

V usage is TRBV19 and J usage is TRBJ1-1; 10 positions match TRBD1. The CDR3 runs 15 residues. After removal of 5 bases from V and 6 bases from J, the junction contained 9 bases not matched to a gene. Germline-derived CDR1 and CDR2 are LNHDA and SQIVND (reference sequence). As DNA, the CDR3 is TGTGCCAGTAGTGCCATCCGGACAGGGGGGTCTGAAGCTTTCTTT. Translated, it gives CASSAIRTGGSEAFF.

The chain employs TRBV7-9 and TRBJ2-1; TRBD2 matches at 14 bases. Germline V lookup: CDR1 SEHNR, CDR2 FQNEAQ (reference sequence). The CDR3 totals 16 residues. The J segment lost 7 bases and the V segment lost 4 bases, leaving 6 bases of the junction unmatched. CDR3 residues: CASSSGTSGRGNEQFF. In DNA form, the CDR3 reads TGTGCCAGCAGCTCCGGGACTAGCGGGAGAGGTAATGAGCAGTTCTTC.